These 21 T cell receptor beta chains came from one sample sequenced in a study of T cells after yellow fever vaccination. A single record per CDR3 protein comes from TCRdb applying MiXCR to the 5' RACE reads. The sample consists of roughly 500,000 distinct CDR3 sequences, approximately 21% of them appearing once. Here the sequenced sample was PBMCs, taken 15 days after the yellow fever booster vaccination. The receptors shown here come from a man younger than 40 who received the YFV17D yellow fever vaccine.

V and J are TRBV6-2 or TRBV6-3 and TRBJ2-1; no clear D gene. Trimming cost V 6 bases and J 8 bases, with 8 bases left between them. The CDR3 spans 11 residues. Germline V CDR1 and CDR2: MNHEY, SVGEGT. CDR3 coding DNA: TGTGCCAGCAGCATAGGCTATGAGCAGTTCTTC. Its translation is CASSIGYEQFF.

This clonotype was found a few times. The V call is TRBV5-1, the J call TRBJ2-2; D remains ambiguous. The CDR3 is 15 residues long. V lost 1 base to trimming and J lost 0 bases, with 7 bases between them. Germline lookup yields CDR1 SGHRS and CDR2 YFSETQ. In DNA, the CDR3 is TGCGCCAGCAGCTTGACGCAGACGAACACCGGGGAGCTGTTTTTT. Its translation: CASSLTQTNTGELFF.

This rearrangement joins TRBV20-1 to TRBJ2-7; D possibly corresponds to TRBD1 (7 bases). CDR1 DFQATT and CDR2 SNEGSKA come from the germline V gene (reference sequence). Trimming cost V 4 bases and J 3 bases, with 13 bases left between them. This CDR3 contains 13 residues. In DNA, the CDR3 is TGCAGTGCTATCCGGGGGACAGTCTACGAGCAGTACTTC. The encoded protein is CSAIRGTVYEQYF.

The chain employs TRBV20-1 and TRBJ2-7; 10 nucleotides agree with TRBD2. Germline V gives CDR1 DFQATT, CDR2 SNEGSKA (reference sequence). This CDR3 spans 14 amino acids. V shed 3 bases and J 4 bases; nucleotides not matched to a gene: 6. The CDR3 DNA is TGCAGTGCTAGTGTGGCTAGCGGGAGTTACGAGCAGTACTTC. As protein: CSASVASGSYEQYF.

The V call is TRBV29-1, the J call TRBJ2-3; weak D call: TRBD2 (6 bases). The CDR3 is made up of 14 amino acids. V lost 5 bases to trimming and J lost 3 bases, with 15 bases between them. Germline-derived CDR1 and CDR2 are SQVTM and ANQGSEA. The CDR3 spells CSVSDSAGTDTQYF. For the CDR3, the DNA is TGCAGCGTTAGCGACAGCGCGGGGACAGATACGCAGTATTTT.

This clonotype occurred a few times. The CDR3 DNA reads TGCGCCAGCAGCCCTTTAGCGGGTATGGTGAATGAGCAGTTCTTC. Translated, it gives CASSPLAGMVNEQFF. This chain connects TRBV5-1 to TRBJ2-1, with 7 bases lining up with TRBD2. Unmatched junction bases numbered 11, after V lost 4 bases and J lost 7 bases. The length of the CDR3 is 15 residues. CDR1 and CDR2 from the germline V gene are SGHRS and YFSETQ. Combining the CDR3 with reference TRBV5-1 and TRBJ2-1 gives the whole variable domain KAGVTQTPRYLIKTRGQQVTLSCSPISGHRSVSWYQQTPGQGLQFLFEYFSETQRNKGNFPGRFSGRQFSNSRSEMNVSTLELGDSALYLCASSPLAGMVNEQFFGPGTRLTVL.

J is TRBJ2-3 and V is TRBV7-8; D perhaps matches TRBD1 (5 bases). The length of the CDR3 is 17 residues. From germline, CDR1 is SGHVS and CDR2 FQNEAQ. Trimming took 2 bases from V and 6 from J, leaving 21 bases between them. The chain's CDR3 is CASSLTAPRRPGDTQYF. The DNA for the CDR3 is TGTGCCAGCAGCTTAACGGCACCGAGACGGCCAGGGGATACGCAGTATTTT. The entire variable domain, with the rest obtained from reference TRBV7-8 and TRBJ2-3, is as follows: GAGVSQSPRYKVAKRGQDVALRCDPISGHVSLFWYQQALGQGPEFLTYFQNEAQLDKSGLPSDRFFAERPEGSVSTLKIQRTQQEDSAVYLCASSLTAPRRPGDTQYFGPGTRLTVL.

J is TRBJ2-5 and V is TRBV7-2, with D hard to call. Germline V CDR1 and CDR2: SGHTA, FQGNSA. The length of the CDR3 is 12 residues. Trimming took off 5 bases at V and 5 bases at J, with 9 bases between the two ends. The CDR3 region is CASSKPRETQYF. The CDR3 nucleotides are TGTGCCAGCAGCAAACCGCGGGAGACCCAGTACTTC.

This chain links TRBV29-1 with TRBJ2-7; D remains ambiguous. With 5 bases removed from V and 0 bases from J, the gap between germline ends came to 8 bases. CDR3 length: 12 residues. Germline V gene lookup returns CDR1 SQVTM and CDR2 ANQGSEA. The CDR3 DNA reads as TGCAGCGTTAGGACCAGCTCCTACGAGCAGTACTTC. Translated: CSVRTSSYEQYF.

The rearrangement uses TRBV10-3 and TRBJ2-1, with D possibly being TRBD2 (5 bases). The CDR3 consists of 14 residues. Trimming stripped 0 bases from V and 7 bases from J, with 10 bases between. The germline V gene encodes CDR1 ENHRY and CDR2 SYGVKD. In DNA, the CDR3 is TGTGCCATCAGTGAGTCCCCCACTAGAAATGAGCAGTTCTTC. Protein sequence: CAISESPTRNEQFF.

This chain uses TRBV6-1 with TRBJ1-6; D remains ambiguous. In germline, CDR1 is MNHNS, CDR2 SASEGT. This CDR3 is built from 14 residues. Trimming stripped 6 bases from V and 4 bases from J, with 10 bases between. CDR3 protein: CASRERAYNSPLHF. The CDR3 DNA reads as TGTGCCAGCAGGGAGAGGGCTTATAATTCACCCCTCCACTTT.

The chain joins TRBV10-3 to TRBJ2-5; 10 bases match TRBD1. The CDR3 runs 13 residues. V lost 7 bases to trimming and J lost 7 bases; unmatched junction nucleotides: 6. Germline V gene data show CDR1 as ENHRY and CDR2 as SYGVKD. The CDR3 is CAITDRGLGTQYF. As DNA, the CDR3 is TGTGCCATCACTGACAGGGGGCTGGGGACCCAGTACTTC.

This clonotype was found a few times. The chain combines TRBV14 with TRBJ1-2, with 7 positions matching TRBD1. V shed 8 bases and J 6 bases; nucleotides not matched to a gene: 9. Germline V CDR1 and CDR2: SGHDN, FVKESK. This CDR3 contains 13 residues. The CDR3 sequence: CASRNQGGNGYTF. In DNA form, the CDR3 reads TGTGCCAGCCGGAATCAGGGGGGCAATGGCTACACCTTC.

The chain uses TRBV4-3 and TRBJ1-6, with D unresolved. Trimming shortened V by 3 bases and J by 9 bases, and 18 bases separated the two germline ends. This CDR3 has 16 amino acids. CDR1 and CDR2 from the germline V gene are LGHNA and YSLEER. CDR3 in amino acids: CASSQDIQPRVSPLHF. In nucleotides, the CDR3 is TGCGCCAGCAGCCAGGATATCCAGCCTAGAGTTTCACCCCTCCACTTT.

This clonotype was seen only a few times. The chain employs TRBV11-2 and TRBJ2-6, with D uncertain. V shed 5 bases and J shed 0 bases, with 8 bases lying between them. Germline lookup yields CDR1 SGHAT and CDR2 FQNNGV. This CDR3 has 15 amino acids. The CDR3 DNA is TGTGCCAGCAGCCCTCACTACTCTGGGGCCAACGTCCTGACTTTC. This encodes CASSPHYSGANVLTF.

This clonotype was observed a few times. The CDR3, as DNA: TGCAGTGCTAGAACTACTAGCGGGAGTGGAGAGACCCAGTACTTC. Amino acid sequence: CSARTTSGSGETQYF. The gene calls are TRBV20-1 and TRBJ2-5; 11 positions agree with TRBD2. V trimming: 2 bases; J trimming: 4 bases; junction bases outside the gene matches: 6. The CDR3 spans 15 residues. Germline loops: CDR1 DFQATT, CDR2 SNEGSKA (reference sequence).

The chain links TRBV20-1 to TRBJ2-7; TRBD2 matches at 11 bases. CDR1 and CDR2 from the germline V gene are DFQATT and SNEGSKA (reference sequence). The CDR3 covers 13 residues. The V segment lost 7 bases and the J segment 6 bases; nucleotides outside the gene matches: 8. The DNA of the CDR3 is TGCAGTGTACTAGCGGGAGAGCCCTCCGAGCAGTACTTC. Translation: CSVLAGEPSEQYF.

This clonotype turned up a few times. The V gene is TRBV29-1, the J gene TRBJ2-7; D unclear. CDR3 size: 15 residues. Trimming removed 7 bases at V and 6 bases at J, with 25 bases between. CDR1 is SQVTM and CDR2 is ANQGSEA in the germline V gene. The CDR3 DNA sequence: TGCAGCGCCGGACGGTTTGAAGGGCCGGTGGCCGAGCAGTACTTC. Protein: CSAGRFEGPVAEQYF.

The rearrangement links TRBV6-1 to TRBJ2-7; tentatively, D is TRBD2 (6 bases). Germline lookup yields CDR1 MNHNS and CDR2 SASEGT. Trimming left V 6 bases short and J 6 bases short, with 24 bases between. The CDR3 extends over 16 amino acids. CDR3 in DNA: TGTGCCAGCAGCCCCGCCGAGACTAGAGTTGGGGTCGAGCAGTACTTC. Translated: CASSPAETRVGVEQYF.

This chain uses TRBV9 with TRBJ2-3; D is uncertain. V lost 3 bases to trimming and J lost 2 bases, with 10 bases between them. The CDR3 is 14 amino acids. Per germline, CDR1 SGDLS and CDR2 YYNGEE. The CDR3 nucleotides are TGTGCCAGCAGCGAGGCGCCTTTCACAGATACGCAGTATTTT. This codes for CASSEAPFTDTQYF.

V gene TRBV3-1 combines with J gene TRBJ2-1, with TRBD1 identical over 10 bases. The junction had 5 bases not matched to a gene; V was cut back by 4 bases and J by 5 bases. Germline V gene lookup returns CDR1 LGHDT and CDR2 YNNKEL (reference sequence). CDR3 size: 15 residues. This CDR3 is CASSLRDRGHNEQFF. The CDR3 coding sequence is TGTGCCAGCAGCCTCCGGGACAGGGGACACAATGAGCAGTTCTTC.